This is a list of T cell receptor beta chains from one sample in a study of blood T cells in healthy people across ages. TCRdb processed the 5' RACE reads anew with MiXCR; each CDR3 protein has one entry. The repertoire holds fewer than 950,000 distinct CDR3 sequences, with about 53% as singletons. The sequenced sample consisted of blood. These TCRs come from a man aged 80 or over in good health. The CDR3 runs from the conserved cysteine through the conserved F or W. Fields, in order: V gene, clone size, J gene, D gene, CDR3 protein, CDR3 DNA. A D gene is named only where the DNA matches it firmly. Size is stated for part of the rows, as once, few or many counts, or as a class when the clone is expanded.

>TRBV28|.|TRBJ1-2|.
CASSSDGVYGYTF
TGTGCCAGCAGTTCCGACGGAGTATATGGCTACACCTTC
>TRBV7-2|few|TRBJ2-7|TRBD2
CASSTFPPIAGALYEQYF
TGTGCCAGCAGCACCTTTCCGCCTATAGCGGGAGCTTTGTACGAGCAGTACTTC
>TRBV5-1|few|TRBJ2-1|.
CASSFTAISILGEQFF
TGCGCCAGCAGCTTCACAGCGATATCAATCCTAGGGGAGCAGTTCTTC
>TRBV7-6|few|TRBJ2-7|.
CASSLALTGSSYEQYF
TGTGCCAGCAGCTTAGCGTTAACGGGTTCCTCCTACGAGCAGTACTTC
>TRBV20-1|few|TRBJ2-7|.
CSARRRRSGHRDEQYF
TGCAGTGCTAGAAGGCGGCGAAGCGGCCACCGAGATGAGCAGTACTTC
>TRBV20-1|.|TRBJ1-2|.
CSAIEGPLWGYTF
TGCAGTGCTATTGAGGGGCCTCTATGGGGCTACACCTTC
>TRBV6-2/TRBV6-3|.|TRBJ2-6|.
CASSPPPGANVLTF
TGTGCCAGCAGTCCCCCCCCCGGGGCCAACGTCCTGACTTTC
>TRBV3-1|many|TRBJ2-1|TRBD2
CASSQDFGLADEQFF
TGTGCCAGCAGCCAAGATTTCGGACTAGCAGACGAGCAGTTCTTC
>TRBV6-6|.|TRBJ2-7|TRBD2
CASSYNAGAHEQYF
TGTGCCAGCAGTTACAATGCGGGAGCCCACGAGCAGTACTTC
>TRBV11-2|.|TRBJ2-6|.
CASSLDGPGASGANVLTF
TGTGCCAGCAGCTTAGATGGGCCAGGGGCCTCTGGGGCCAACGTCCTGACTTTC
>TRBV20-1|.|TRBJ1-5|TRBD1
CSASQQGNGRPQHF
TGCAGTGCTAGCCAACAGGGGAATGGTCGGCCCCAGCATTTT
>TRBV24-1|.|TRBJ2-1|.
CATSDLRGSYNEQFF
TGTGCCACCAGTGATTTGCGGGGGTCTTACAATGAGCAGTTCTTC
>TRBV29-1|.|TRBJ1-1|.
CSVPLGAWNTEAFF
TGCAGCGTTCCCTTGGGGGCATGGAACACTGAAGCTTTCTTT
>TRBV20-1|.|TRBJ2-1|.
CSAREGVNYNEQFF
TGCAGTGCTAGAGAGGGAGTTAACTACAATGAGCAGTTCTTC
>TRBV20-1|.|TRBJ2-5|TRBD2
CSARGEGPPEQYF
TGCAGTGCTAGAGGGGAGGGCCCGCCGGAGCAGTACTTC
>TRBV7-2|few|TRBJ2-3|TRBD2
CASSSGLAGGGRDAYF
TGTGCCAGCAGCTCCGGACTAGCGGGAGGGGGCAGAGACGCGTATTTT
>TRBV20-1|.|TRBJ2-1|.
CSARGSGRPYNEQFF
TGCAGTGCTAGGGGTAGCGGACGGCCCTACAATGAGCAGTTCTTC
>TRBV7-6|.|TRBJ2-1|.
CASSLDNAVNERFF
TGTGCCAGCAGCTTGGACAACGCCGTCAATGAGCGGTTCTTC
>TRBV29-1|.|TRBJ2-7|.
CSVEGTAVGNEQYF
TGCAGCGTTGAAGGGACAGCGGTAGGCAATGAGCAGTACTTC
>TRBV7-9|.|TRBJ2-7|.
CASSLVDREYEQYF
TGTGCCAGCAGCTTAGTGGACAGAGAGTACGAGCAGTACTTC